The clone carrying this TCR beta chain has only a few counts. Its antigen is not identified. It was with 60 Vbeta and 13 Jbeta primers that the PCR ran. Assay used: immunoSEQ multiplex PCR; TCRdb lists only in-frame clones, some missing. The data show some 120,000 clones, 17% seen once. The source of the sample is a study of cytomegalovirus exposure and HLA in healthy donors. The wider study: Early released data had around 79 million unique TCRs, all coming from HLA-typed donors. Among the roughly 430 genotyped donors, approximately 81% were placed in the Caucasian-associated ancestry cluster.

Trimming pared 6 bases from V and 5 bases from J, leaving 18 bases between. There are 14 residues in the CDR3. Germline assignment: CDR1 SGHDT and CDR2 YYEEEE. Study-level findings and limits: The listing of fewer than 200 TCR beta chains classed them as cytomegalovirus-associated.

Specimen: PBMCs. This chain uses TRBV5-6 with TRBJ2-7, with D possibly matching TRBD1 (5 bases). The receptor was derived from a female donor in good health and CMV-seropositive. Here the CDR3 reads CASTPSPGSNEQYF. CDR3 in DNA: TGTGCCAGCACCCCGTCCCCAGGGTCTAACGAGCAGTACTTC.